This T cell receptor (beta chain) was documented in a study of T cell responses to AZD1222 COVID-19 vaccine. Study results and caveats: The reported proportion of spike-specific TCRs targeting unmutated variant regions was nearly half. Among AZD1222 vaccinees, only six were seropositive at baseline.

Assay: immunoSEQ multiplex PCR; the TCRdb copy retains only in-frame clones and omits some. This sample has approximately 96,000 clones, with over 80% found just once. Germline V CDR1 and CDR2: GTSNPN, SVGIG (reference sequence). CDR3 length: 13 amino acids. V lost 5 bases to trimming and J lost 1 base, with 9 bases between them. Comment on this clone: Its antigen is unidentified.

This specimen consisted of peripheral blood, obtained 28 days after the second AZD1222 dose. The receptor's source is an adult who received the AZD1222 COVID-19 vaccine. The chain recombines TRBV30 with TRBJ1-5; possibly TRBD1 for D (5 bases). CDR3 region: CAWSRQSNQPQHF. As DNA, the CDR3 is TGTGCCTGGTCTCGACAGAGCAATCAGCCCCAGCATTTT. Full variable domain (missing parts from reference TRBV30 and TRBJ1-5): SQTIHQWPATLVQPVGSPLSLECTVEGTSNPNLYWYRQAAGRGLQLLFYSVGIGQISSEVPQNLSASRPQDRQFILSSKKLLLSDSGFYLCAWSRQSNQPQHFGDGTRLSIL.